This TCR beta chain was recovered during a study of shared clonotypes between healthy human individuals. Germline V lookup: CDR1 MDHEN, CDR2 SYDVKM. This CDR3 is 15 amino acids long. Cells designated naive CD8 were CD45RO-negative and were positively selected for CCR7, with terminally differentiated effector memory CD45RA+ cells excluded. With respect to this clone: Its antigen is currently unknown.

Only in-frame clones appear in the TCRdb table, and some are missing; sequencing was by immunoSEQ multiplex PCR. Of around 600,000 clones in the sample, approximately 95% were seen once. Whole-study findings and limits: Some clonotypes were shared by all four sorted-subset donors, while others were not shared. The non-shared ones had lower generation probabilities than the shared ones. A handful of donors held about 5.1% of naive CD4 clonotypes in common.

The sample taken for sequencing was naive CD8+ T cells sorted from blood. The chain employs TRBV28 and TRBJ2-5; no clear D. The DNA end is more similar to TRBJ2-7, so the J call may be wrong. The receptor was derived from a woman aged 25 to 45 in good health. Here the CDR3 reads CASSSGRHLSYEQYF. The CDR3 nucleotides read TGTGCCAGCAGTTCTGGACGCCATCTATCCTACGAGCAGTACTTC.